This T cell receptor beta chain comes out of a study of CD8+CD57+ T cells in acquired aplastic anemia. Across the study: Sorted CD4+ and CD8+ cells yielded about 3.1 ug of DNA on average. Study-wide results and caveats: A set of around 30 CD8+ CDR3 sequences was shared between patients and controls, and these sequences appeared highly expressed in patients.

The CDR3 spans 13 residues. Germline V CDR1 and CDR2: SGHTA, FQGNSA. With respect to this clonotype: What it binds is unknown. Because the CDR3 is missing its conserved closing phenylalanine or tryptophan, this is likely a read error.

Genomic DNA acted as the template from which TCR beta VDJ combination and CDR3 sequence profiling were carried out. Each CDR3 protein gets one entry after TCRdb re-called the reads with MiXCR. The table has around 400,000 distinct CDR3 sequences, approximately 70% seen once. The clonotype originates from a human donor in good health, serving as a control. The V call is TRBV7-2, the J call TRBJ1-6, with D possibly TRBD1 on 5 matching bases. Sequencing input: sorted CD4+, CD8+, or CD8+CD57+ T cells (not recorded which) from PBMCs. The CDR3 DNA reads TGTGCCAGCAGGACAGAGACCAATTCCCCCCTCCACCTT. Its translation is CASRTETNSPLHL.